A selection of T cell receptor beta chains follows, all from one sample in a study of blood T cell repertoires in COVID-19. Clones were sequenced by immunoSEQ multiplex PCR, and TCRdb holds only the in-frame ones, with some missing. The sample includes under 200,000 clones, about nine tenths seen only once; the top ten take 0.7% to 0.95%. The source material was peripheral blood. These receptor sequences come from a woman between 65 and 79 years old with acute or convalescent COVID-19. Each CDR3 is given without its conserved first and last residue. A D gene is named only where the DNA matches it firmly.

TRBV27 | NA | ASSVGVGNTEAF
TRBV5-5 | TRBD1 | ASSSTGGSEAF
TRBV5-1 | TRBD2 | ASSLYGGIYNEQF
TRBV6-5 | TRBD1 | ASLFTARDRGEAF
TRBV25-1 | NA | ASSDPSSAGEKLF
TRBV7-6 | TRBD1 | ASSAGQGATSGANVLT
TRBV6-2/TRBV6-3 | NA | ASSSPVPTLF
TRBV23-1 | TRBD1 | APQGQFYNEQF
TRBV19 | TRBD1 | ASSSGTGAIDTQY
TRBV28 | NA | ASRDSFLSSYEQY
TRBV7-9 | TRBD2 | ASSLGLAGNNEQF
TRBV3-1/TRBV3-2 | NA | ASSQGSGEAF
TRBV7-8 | NA | ASSLVRRSDSPLH
TRBV4-1 | NA | ASSRQAGDNEQF
TRBV11-3 | NA | ASSFSVNTEAF
TRBV5-5 | TRBD1 | ASSFRWTGAVSPLH
TRBV2 | TRBD1 | ASSLQGTETQY
TRBV5-5 | NA | ASSLGGGTGTRYEQY
TRBV2 | TRBD1 | ASSEEGQGIETQY
TRBV5-6 | NA | ASSSTAYNSPLH
TRBV28 | NA | ASSPTGSKAQPQH
TRBV4-1 | NA | ASSQVSSSNQPQH
TRBV7-2 | NA | ASSLGTNLMQF
TRBV10-3 | NA | AISDGVTGNTIY
TRBV7-8 | TRBD2 | ASSPMSGIRYEQY
TRBV4-1 | TRBD1 | ASSQGGALTGVGGYT
TRBV18 | NA | ASSPRAQNTEAF
TRBV9 | NA | ASSVGQGNTIY
TRBV7-2 | TRBD2 | ASSLRSRLAGTETQY
TRBV6-5 | NA | ASSFAGSYGYT
TRBV6-5 | TRBD1 | ASNDRGRETQY
TRBV7-9 | NA | ASSLPGGNNSPLH
TRBV10-3 | NA | AISEITGEAGANVLT
TRBV25-1 | TRBD1 | ASSEPQGTEAF
TRBV27 | TRBD2 | ASSLSLGTSLTDTQY
TRBV9 | TRBD2 | ASSVGAGGADTQY
TRBV12-3/TRBV12-4 | NA | ASTQREGTEAF
TRBV7-2 | TRBD2 | ASSSILRREVLNTQY
TRBV4-3 | NA | ASSREVSSGNTIY
TRBV7-2 | TRBD2 | ASRPSSGRVGEQY
TRBV19 | NA | ASSDAGPSYEQY
TRBV28 | NA | ASSLAGVVYGYT
TRBV19 | TRBD1 | ASRGTGQVSYEQY
TRBV9 | NA | ASSASGVSGETQY
TRBV7-9 | TRBD1 | ASSPYTGTGDSPLH
TRBV5-4 | NA | ASSTDTTNEQF
TRBV3-1/TRBV3-2 | TRBD2 | ASSQDPRLAGGSHEQY
TRBV16 | TRBD1 | ASSRGQGQTQY
TRBV6-1 | TRBD2 | ASSERSWTSGGVGSTDTQY
TRBV3-1/TRBV3-2 | TRBD1 | ASSLRDRSSPLH
TRBV5-4 | TRBD1 | ASSSGTGEWETQY